The next 27 T cell receptor beta chains were all read from a single sample in a study of beta chain features in type 1 diabetes. Expressed TCRB transcripts were sequenced because the isolated RNA had all been reverse transcribed beforehand. Clones were read by immunoSEQ multiplex PCR, and TCRdb kept only the in-frame ones, dropping some. The repertoire holds about 180,000 clones, about 13% seen once, with 0.55% to 0.8% in the top ten. Sequenced sample: central memory CD4+ T cells from blood. The receptor source for this set is a woman between 18 and 29 years old in good health.

This clone has only a few counts. The J gene is TRBJ2-1, the V gene TRBV18, with 8 bases identical to TRBD1. The germline gives CDR1 KGHSH, CDR2 LQKENI. CDR3 length equals 14 residues. The trim removed 5 bases at V and 1 base at J, leaving 1 base unmatched. Written as DNA, the CDR3 is TGTGCCAGCTCAAGGGACAGGTCCTACAATGAGCAGTTCTTC. As protein: CASSRDRSYNEQFF.

The sample holds a few counts of this clone. The chain recombines TRBV7-2 with TRBJ1-3; no reliable D call. Germline V gene lookup returns CDR1 SGHTA and CDR2 FQGNSA. V was cut by 6 bases and J by 5 bases, with 17 bases left in between. The CDR3 length is 15 residues. The CDR3 nucleotides are TGTGCCAGCAGGGCTGAACCCCAGAGGAGAAACACCATATATTTT. Its translation: CASRAEPQRRNTIYF.

The sample holds a few counts of this clone. This chain joins TRBV27 and TRBJ1-2; D is ambiguous. V was cut by 3 bases and J by 2 bases, with 10 bases left in between. The CDR3 runs to 14 residues. The germline gives CDR1 MNHEY, CDR2 SMNVEV (reference sequence). The CDR3 DNA is TGTGCCAGCAGTTTTCGGGCGGGGAACTATGGCTACACCTTC. Its protein product is CASSFRAGNYGYTF.

This chain uses TRBV7-8 with TRBJ2-1, with TRBD2 identical over 7 bases. Germline V gives CDR1 SGHVS, CDR2 FQNEAQ. With 3 bases clipped from V and 15 bases from J, the junction kept 8 bases outside the gene matches. The CDR3 extends over 12 amino acids. The CDR3 sequence: CASSFMSRLAFF. For the CDR3, the DNA is TGTGCCAGCAGCTTCATGAGTAGACTAGCGTTCTTC. The full variable domain, with the rest looked up from reference TRBV7-8 and TRBJ2-1, is GAGVSQSPRYKVAKRGQDVALRCDPISGHVSLFWYQQALGQGPEFLTYFQNEAQLDKSGLPSDRFFAERPEGSVSTLKIQRTQQEDSAVYLCASSFMSRLAFFGPGTRLTVL.

The DNA of the CDR3 is TGTGCCATCGGGGCAGGGAACTACAATGAGCAGTTCTTC. It is translated as CAIGAGNYNEQFF. The chain couples TRBV10-3 to TRBJ2-1; the D gene is possibly TRBD1 (5 bases). This CDR3 is built from 13 residues. Trimming cost V 8 bases and J 3 bases, with 11 bases left between them. The germline CDR1 and CDR2 sequences are ENHRY and SYGVKD.

This clone came up a few times. The junction differs from germline at one of its ends, possibly a read error. The rearrangement joins TRBV5-1 to TRBJ2-1; TRBD1 aligns across 10 bases. The CDR3 is 16 residues long. Germline CDR1 and CDR2: SGHRS and YFSETQ. CDR3: CASILGTGVYYNEQFF. In DNA form, the CDR3 reads TGCGCCAGCATCTTGGGGACAGGGGTCTACTACAATGAGCAGTTCTTC.

This clone appeared a few times. The chain joins TRBV6-1 to TRBJ2-7; 10 nucleotides match TRBD2. Per the germline V gene, CDR1 is MNHNS and CDR2 is SASEGT. With V trimmed by 3 bases and J by 2 bases, 10 bases remained unmatched. The CDR3 covers 17 residues. The CDR3 DNA reads as TGTGCCAGCAGTGAGCTTTTCTGGACTAGCGGAGCCTACGAGCAGTACTTC. It is translated as CASSELFWTSGAYEQYF.

The gene calls are TRBV5-1 and TRBJ2-1; perhaps TRBD1 as D (6 bases). The CDR3 is 14 amino acids. CDR1 is SGHRS, CDR2 YFSETQ, per germline. The germline V and J ends were trimmed by 4 bases and 1 base, with 9 bases remaining between them. The CDR3 loop reads CASSETGSYNEQFF. The CDR3 bases are TGCGCCAGCAGCGAGACAGGATCCTACAATGAGCAGTTCTTC. Using reference TRBV5-1 and TRBJ2-1 for the parts outside the CDR3, the full variable domain is KAGVTQTPRYLIKTRGQQVTLSCSPISGHRSVSWYQQTPGQGLQFLFEYFSETQRNKGNFPGRFSGRQFSNSRSEMNVSTLELGDSALYLCASSETGSYNEQFFGPGTRLTVL.

Here the CDR3 reads CASSPEARAGYTF. CDR3 nucleotide sequence: TGTGCCAGCAGCCCCGAAGCCAGGGCTGGCTACACCTTC. The chain uses TRBV4-2 and TRBJ1-2, with D possibly TRBD1 on 5 matching bases. V was pared by 4 bases and J by 7 bases, with 13 bases between. There are 13 residues in the CDR3. CDR1 and CDR2 from the germline V gene are LGHNA and YNFKEQ.

This clone was counted between two and nine times. The J gene is TRBJ2-3, the V gene TRBV9; TRBD1 aligns across 8 bases. Trimming at V came to 3 bases and at J to 1 base, leaving 7 bases not matched to a gene. Germline CDR1 is SGDLS and CDR2 is YYNGEE. This CDR3 region has 16 residues. This CDR3 is CASSDRQGLGTDTQYF. CDR3 coding DNA: TGTGCCAGCAGCGATAGACAGGGGTTGGGCACAGATACGCAGTATTTT.

The genes are TRBV4-1 and TRBJ2-3; D is undetermined. There are 13 residues in the CDR3. Germline-derived CDR1 and CDR2 are MGHRA and YSYEKL. Trimming took 0 bases from V and 6 from J, leaving 7 bases between them. The CDR3 DNA sequence: TGCGCCAGCAGCCAAGATAGTCGGGATACGCAGTATTTT. This sequence encodes CASSQDSRDTQYF.

This sequence joins TRBV27 and TRBJ2-2; 7 bases align to TRBD1. V gave up 6 bases and J gave up 6 bases; unmatched junction bases: 10. This CDR3 contains 15 residues. Germline lookup yields CDR1 MNHEY and CDR2 SMNVEV (reference sequence). CDR3 sequence (DNA): TGTGCCAGCAGCCGGGACAGAGTTTCCCCCGGGGAGCTGTTTTTT. This translates into CASSRDRVSPGELFF.

The gene calls are TRBV7-2 and TRBJ1-2; 9 bases fit TRBD1. V gave up 5 bases and J gave up 8 bases; unmatched junction bases: 6. The CDR3 contains 13 residues. Germline values: CDR1 SGHTA, CDR2 FQGNSA. The chain's CDR3 is CASSQRQGVGYTF. CDR3 nucleotide sequence: TGTGCCAGCAGCCAGCGACAGGGGGTCGGCTACACCTTC.

The CDR3 DNA reads TGTGCCAGCTCACCGCGGCTAGCAGAGACAGATACGCAGTATTTT. It specifies CASSPRLAETDTQYF. The gene calls are TRBV18 and TRBJ2-3, with TRBD2 as a possible D gene (5 bases). The length of the CDR3 is 15 residues. Germline CDR1 and CDR2: KGHSH and LQKENI. Trimming took 3 bases from V and 3 from J, leaving 13 bases between them. The whole variable domain, filled in from reference TRBV18 and TRBJ2-3, reads NAGVMQNPRHLVRRRGQEARLRCSPMKGHSHVYWYRQLPEEGLKFMVYLQKENIIDESGMPKERFSAEFPKEGPSILRIQQVVRGDSAAYFCASSPRLAETDTQYFGPGTRLTVL.

The rearrangement joins TRBV4-3 to TRBJ1-4; 7 bases align to TRBD1. This CDR3 spans 15 amino acids. Germline assignment: CDR1 LGHNA and CDR2 YSLEER. After removal of 4 bases from V and 7 bases from J, the junction contained 9 bases not matched to a gene. CDR3 loop: CASSRTGTVVEKLFF. The CDR3 DNA follows: TGCGCCAGCAGCCGTACCGGGACAGTAGTTGAAAAACTGTTTTTT.

The table lists this clone with a few counts. V is TRBV29-1 and J is TRBJ2-7; 12 nucleotides match TRBD1. Trimming took 4 bases from V and 4 from J; bases not matched to a gene: 5. This CDR3 comprises 14 residues. In germline, CDR1 is SQVTM, CDR2 ANQGSEA. CDR3 residues: CSVVSGQGAYEQYF. In nucleotides, the CDR3 is TGCAGCGTTGTTTCGGGACAGGGGGCATACGAGCAGTACTTC.

The chain combines TRBV2 with TRBJ2-1; TRBD2 matches 8 bases. V was clipped by 5 bases and J by 7 bases; unmatched bases: 13. The V gene's germline CDR1 is SNHLY and CDR2 FYNNEI. This CDR3 spans 16 amino acids. CDR3 in amino acids: CASSKRLAYGGNEQFF. The CDR3 region has the DNA TGTGCCAGCAGTAAGCGACTAGCGTATGGCGGGAATGAGCAGTTCTTC. The entire variable domain, with the rest obtained from reference TRBV2 and TRBJ2-1, is as follows: EPEVTQTPSHQVTQMGQEVILRCVPISNHLYFYWYRQILGQKVEFLVSFYNNEISEKSEIFDDQFSVERPDGSNFTLKIRSTKLEDSAMYFCASSKRLAYGGNEQFFGPGTRLTVL.

This clone was seen more than once but under ten times. This chain links TRBV6-6 with TRBJ2-5; TRBD2 matches at 9 bases. This CDR3 has 15 amino acids. CDR1 MNHNY and CDR2 SVGAGI come from the germline V gene (reference sequence). V lost 6 bases to trimming and J lost 4 bases; unmatched junction nucleotides: 9. CDR3 residues: CASRSRAGGTETQYF. Here the CDR3 DNA reads TGTGCCAGCAGATCCCGAGCGGGAGGAACAGAGACCCAGTACTTC.

This clone was seen a handful of times. This chain joins TRBV11-2 and TRBJ2-5, with TRBD1 matching over 7 bases. The CDR3 length is 14 residues. Germline V gene data show CDR1 as SGHAT and CDR2 as FQNNGV. After removal of 0 bases from V and 4 bases from J, the junction contained 2 bases not matched to a gene. In nucleotides, the CDR3 is TGTGCCAGCAGCTTAGAAAGGGGGCGAGAGACCCAGTACTTC. This sequence encodes CASSLERGRETQYF. Variable domain in full (rest from reference TRBV11-2 and TRBJ2-5): EAGVAQSPRYKIIEKRQSVAFWCNPISGHATLYWYQQILGQGPKLLIQFQNNGVVDDSQLPKDRFSAERLKGVDSTLKIQPAKLEDSAVYLCASSLERGRETQYFGPGTRLLVL.

The chain carries TRBV11-3 and TRBJ2-2, with a tentative D call TRBD2 (6 bases). V was clipped by 5 bases and J by 0 bases, with 13 bases between them. This CDR3 region has 16 residues. The germline V gene has CDR1 SGHNT and CDR2 YENEEA. Written as DNA, the CDR3 is TGTGCCAGCAGCCCCGGAGGGTCACCGAACACCGGGGAGCTGTTTTTT. Amino acid sequence: CASSPGGSPNTGELFF.

The rearrangement links TRBV2 to TRBJ2-1; TRBD2 matches at 14 bases. The CDR3 covers 15 residues. Germline CDR1 SNHLY, CDR2 FYNNEI. V lost 4 bases, J lost 7 bases, and 3 bases stayed unmatched. CDR3: CASSGTSGRNNEQFF. CDR3 DNA: TGTGCCAGCAGTGGGACTAGCGGGAGGAATAATGAGCAGTTCTTC.

This clone has more than one count but fewer than ten. The V and J genes are TRBV7-2 and TRBJ2-1, with TRBD2 matching over 7 bases. With 3 bases clipped from V and 3 bases from J, the junction kept 17 bases outside the gene matches. The V gene's germline CDR1 is SGHTA and CDR2 FQGNSA. CDR3 length: 19 amino acids. CDR3 DNA: TGTGCCAGCAGCTTGACCGGGAGGTTCGGATCGAACGTCTACAATGAGCAGTTCTTC. Protein product: CASSLTGRFGSNVYNEQFF.

The chain uses TRBV27 and TRBJ2-1; 9 positions agree with TRBD2. Losses at the gene ends were 5 bases for V and 8 bases for J; bases not matched to a gene: 4. The V gene's germline CDR1 is MNHEY and CDR2 SMNVEV (reference sequence). The CDR3 consists of 13 residues. The CDR3 is CASSPGLAYEQFF. For the CDR3, the DNA is TGTGCCAGCAGTCCGGGACTAGCCTATGAGCAGTTCTTC.

The chain joins TRBV7-2 to TRBJ2-7; D is undetermined. CDR1 and CDR2 from the germline V gene are SGHTA and FQGNSA. The length of the CDR3 is 13 residues. V lost 1 base, J lost 3 bases, and 7 bases lay in between. In DNA, the CDR3 is TGTGCCAGCAGCTTAGGTCCAGGCTACGAGCAGTACTTC. Encoded protein: CASSLGPGYEQYF.

The J gene is TRBJ2-7, the V gene TRBV27; 9 bases are shared with TRBD2. This CDR3 region has 17 residues. Trimming removed 3 bases from V and 0 bases from J; junction bases left unmatched: 9. The germline V gene has CDR1 MNHEY and CDR2 SMNVEV (reference sequence). CDR3 DNA sequence: TGTGCCAGCAGTTTTCAGCGGACTAGCGCGAGCTCCTACGAGCAGTACTTC. It translates to CASSFQRTSASSYEQYF.

The genes are TRBV27 and TRBJ1-5, with 7 bases matching TRBD1. After removal of 5 bases from V and 3 bases from J, the junction contained 4 bases not matched to a gene. The CDR3 contains 14 residues. The germline gives CDR1 MNHEY, CDR2 SMNVEV (reference sequence). This chain's CDR3 is CASSAGQLNQPQHF. As DNA, the CDR3 is TGTGCCAGCAGTGCGGGACAGCTCAATCAGCCCCAGCATTTT.

This clone came up a few times. CDR3 sequence (DNA): TGCGCCAGCAGCTTGGGACAGGGGGGAAACTATGGCTACACCTTC. Translating gives CASSLGQGGNYGYTF. The J gene is TRBJ1-2, the V gene TRBV5-1; the match to TRBD1 covers 9 bases. The J segment lost 2 bases and the V segment lost 0 bases, leaving 2 bases of the junction unmatched. Germline V lookup: CDR1 SGHRS, CDR2 YFSETQ. CDR3 length equals 15 residues.